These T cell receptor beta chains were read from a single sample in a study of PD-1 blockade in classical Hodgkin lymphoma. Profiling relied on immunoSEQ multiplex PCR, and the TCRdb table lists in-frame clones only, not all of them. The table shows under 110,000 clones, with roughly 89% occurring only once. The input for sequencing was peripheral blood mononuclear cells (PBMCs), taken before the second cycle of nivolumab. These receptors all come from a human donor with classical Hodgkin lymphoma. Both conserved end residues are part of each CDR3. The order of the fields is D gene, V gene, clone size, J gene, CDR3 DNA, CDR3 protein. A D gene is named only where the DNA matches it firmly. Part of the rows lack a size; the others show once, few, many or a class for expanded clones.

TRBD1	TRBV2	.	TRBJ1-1	TGTGCCAGCAGTTCGACAGGGTTCGCGGGCAGCGCTGAAGCTTTCTTT	CASSSTGFAGSAEAFF
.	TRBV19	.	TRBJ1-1	TGTGCCAGTAGTATAGCCCCCAGGGGAGTGCAAGCTTTCTTT	CASSIAPRGVQAFF
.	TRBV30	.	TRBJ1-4	TGTGCCTGGAGTGTGTCGGTAAATGAAAAACTGTTTTTT	CAWSVSVNEKLFF
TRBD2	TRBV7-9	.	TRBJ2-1	TGTGCCAGCAGCTTAGTTACTAGCGGCAATGAGCAGTTCTTC	CASSLVTSGNEQFF
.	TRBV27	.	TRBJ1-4	TGTGCCAGCAGGGCCGATAGCGGGCTTCGGCGTGAAAAACTGTTTTTT	CASRADSGLRREKLFF
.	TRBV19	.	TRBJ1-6	TGTGCCAGTAGTACCGAGGGACGGAGATATAATTCACCCCTCCACTTT	CASSTEGRRYNSPLHF
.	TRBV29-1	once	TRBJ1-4	TGCAGCGTTGGCTGGGCAGCATGGGGTTCAACTAATGAAAAACTGTTTTTT	CSVGWAAWGSTNEKLFF
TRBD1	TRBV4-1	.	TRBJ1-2	TGCGCCAGCAGCCAAGACCGGACAGGGGAAGGGACTGGCTACACCTTC	CASSQDRTGEGTGYTF
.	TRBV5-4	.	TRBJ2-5	TGTGCCAGCGCTCCGTTACGCCAAGAGACCCAGTACTTC	CASAPLRQETQYF
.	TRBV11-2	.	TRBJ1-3	TGTGCCAGCAGCTTAGACGGAAACTCTGGAAACACCATATATTTT	CASSLDGNSGNTIYF
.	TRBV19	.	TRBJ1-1	TGTGCCAGTACAGACATACTGAACACTGAAGCTTTCTTT	CASTDILNTEAFF
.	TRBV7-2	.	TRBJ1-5	TGTGCCAGCAGCACGGAGGGGATCGGCCAGCCCCAGCATTTT	CASSTEGIGQPQHF
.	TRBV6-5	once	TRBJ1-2	TGTGCCAGCAGTAGGGACGGTAACTATGGCTACACCTTC	CASSRDGNYGYTF
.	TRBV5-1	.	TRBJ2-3	TGCGCCAGCAGCATCGGGCCGGCAGATACGCAGTATTTT	CASSIGPADTQYF
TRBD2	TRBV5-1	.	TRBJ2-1	TGCGCCAGCAGCTTGCACGGGGGGGAGTACAATGAGCAGTTCTTC	CASSLHGGEYNEQFF
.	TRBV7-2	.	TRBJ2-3	TGTGCCAGCAGCTTAGGGGTTTACACAGATACGCAGTATTTT	CASSLGVYTDTQYF
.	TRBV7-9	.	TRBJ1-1	TGTGCCAGCAGCTCGGGAGGGGACACTGAAGCTTTCTTT	CASSSGGDTEAFF
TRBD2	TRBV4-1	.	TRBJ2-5	TGCGCCAGCAGCTCGGGACTAGCGAGAGAGACCCAGTACTTC	CASSSGLARETQYF
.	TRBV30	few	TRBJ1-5	TGTGCCTGGAGTGTAGAGGTTTATCAGCCCCAGCATTTT	CAWSVEVYQPQHF
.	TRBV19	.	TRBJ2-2	TGTGCCAGTAGTCCAAGACTAGTCTGGAACACCGGGGAGCTGTTTTTT	CASSPRLVWNTGELFF
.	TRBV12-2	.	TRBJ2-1	TGTGCAAGTCGCTTAGCGACTAGCGGGGGCTCCTACAATGAGCAGTTCTTC	CASRLATSGGSYNEQFF
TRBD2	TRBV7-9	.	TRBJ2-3	TGTGCCAGCAGGGGTTGGACTAGCGGGACAGATACGCAGTATTTT	CASRGWTSGTDTQYF
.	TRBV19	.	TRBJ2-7	TGTGCCAGTAGTTTAGGGTCCGCCTTCTCCTACGAGCAGTACTTC	CASSLGSAFSYEQYF
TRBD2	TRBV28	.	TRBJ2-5	TGTGCCAGCAGTCTCCGGACTAGCGGGGCGGTGGAGACCCAGTACTTC	CASSLRTSGAVETQYF
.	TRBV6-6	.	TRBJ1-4	TGTGCCAGCAGTTACTCGTCCGGGGGCGAGGAAAAACTGTTTTTT	CASSYSSGGEEKLFF
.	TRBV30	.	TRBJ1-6	TGTGCCTGGAGTCCGAGCTATAATTCACCCCTCCACTTT	CAWSPSYNSPLHF
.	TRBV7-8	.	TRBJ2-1	TGTGCCAGCAGCCCTAGGAGGGGTGATAACAATGAGCAGTTCTTC	CASSPRRGDNNEQFF
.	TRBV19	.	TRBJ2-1	TGTGCCACCCACAGCCCCGACGGAGTTTCCTACAATGAGCAGTTCTTC	CATHSPDGVSYNEQFF
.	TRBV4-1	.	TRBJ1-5	TGCGCCAGCAGCCAAGAATCCGGGTTTAGCAATCAGCCCCAGCATTTT	CASSQESGFSNQPQHF
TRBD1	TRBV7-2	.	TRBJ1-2	TGTGCCAGCAGCTTAGACCACAGGGGCCTCTATGGCTACACCTTC	CASSLDHRGLYGYTF
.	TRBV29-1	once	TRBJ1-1	TGCAGCGTTGAAGTGGGGAACACTGAAGCTTTCTTT	CSVEVGNTEAFF
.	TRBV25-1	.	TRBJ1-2	TGTGCCAGCAGTGAACCGGGACGGGGCTATGGCTACACCTTC	CASSEPGRGYGYTF
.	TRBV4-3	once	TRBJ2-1	TGCGCCAGCAGCCAAGCGGGGACCTACAATGAGCAGTTCTTC	CASSQAGTYNEQFF
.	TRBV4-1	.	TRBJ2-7	TGCGCCAGCAGCCAAGATCCGGACGGATACTACGAGCAGTACTTC	CASSQDPDGYYEQYF
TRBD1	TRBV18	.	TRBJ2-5	TGTGCCAGCTCACCCCGGGACAGCTTTTCTCAAGAGACCCAGTACTTC	CASSPRDSFSQETQYF
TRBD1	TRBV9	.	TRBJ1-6	TGTGCCAGCAGCTTTCGCCCCTCGGGACAGGGACATAATTCACCCCTCCACTTT	CASSFRPSGQGHNSPLHF
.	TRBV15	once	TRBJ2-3	.	CATSILGPDTQYF
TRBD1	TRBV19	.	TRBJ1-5	TGTGCCAGTAGTCCCCAGGGGGGACGGGTAAATCAGCCCCAGCATTTT	CASSPQGGRVNQPQHF
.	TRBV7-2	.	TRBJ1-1	TGTGCCAGCAGCATACAGGGTTGGAACACTGAAGCTTTCTTT	CASSIQGWNTEAFF
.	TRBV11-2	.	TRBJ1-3	TGTGCCAGCAGCTTAATTGGGGGAAGGAGTGGAAACACCATATATTTT	CASSLIGGRSGNTIYF
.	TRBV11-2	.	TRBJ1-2	TGTGCCAGCAGCTTTGCAGGTTACTATGGCTACACCTTC	CASSFAGYYGYTF
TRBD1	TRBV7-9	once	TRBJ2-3	TGTGCCAGCAGCTCGGGACAGGCAGTCAGCACAGATACGCAGTATTTT	CASSSGQAVSTDTQYF
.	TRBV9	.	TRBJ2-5	TGTGCCAGCAGCGTAGACAGGTACTTACAAGAGACCCAGTACTTC	CASSVDRYLQETQYF
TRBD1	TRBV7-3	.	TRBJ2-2	TGTGCCAGCTCCCCCGACAGGGGGCTTAGCACCGGGGAGCTGTTTTTT	CASSPDRGLSTGELFF
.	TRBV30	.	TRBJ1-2	TGTGCCTGGAGGAGGGGAGCCACTACCTATGGCTACACCTTC	CAWRRGATTYGYTF
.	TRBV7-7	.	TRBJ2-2	TGTGCCAGCAGCCCTGGGGGGGGCGGGGGCGGGGAGCTGTTTTTT	CASSPGGGGGGELFF
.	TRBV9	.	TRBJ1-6	TGTGCCAGCAGCGCAAGCCCCACTACCCTGAATTCACCCCTCCACTTT	CASSASPTTLNSPLHF
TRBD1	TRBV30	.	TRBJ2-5	TGTGCCTGGAGTCCTCGGACAGGGGGCTTTCGAGAGACCCAGTACTTC	CAWSPRTGGFRETQYF
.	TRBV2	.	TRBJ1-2	TGTGCCAGCAGCCGACAGATGGCGGACTATGGCTACACCTTC	CASSRQMADYGYTF
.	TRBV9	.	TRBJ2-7	TGTGCCAGCAGCGTAAGGGGGACAAGCTCCTACGAGCAGTACTTC	CASSVRGTSSYEQYF
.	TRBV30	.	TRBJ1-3	TGTGCCTGGAGTGTACCGGGGAACTTTGGAAACACCATATATTTT	CAWSVPGNFGNTIYF
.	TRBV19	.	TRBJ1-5	TGTGCCAGTAGTATTATTTGGGGCAATCAGCCCCAGCATTTT	CASSIIWGNQPQHF
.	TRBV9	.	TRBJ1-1	TGTGCCAGCAGCGTAGGGGTAGGGTCTGGTGAAGCTTTCTTT	CASSVGVGSGEAFF
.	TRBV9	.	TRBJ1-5	TGTGCCAGCAGCTCCCGGATGGACAGCTTTAGCAATCAGCCCCAGCATTTT	CASSSRMDSFSNQPQHF
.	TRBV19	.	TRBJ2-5	TGTGCCAGTAGTGCCACTGTGCAGGTCCGGGAGACCCAGTACTTC	CASSATVQVRETQYF
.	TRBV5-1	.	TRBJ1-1	TGCGCCAGCAGCTTGATCGGGGCCGCCCTGCCTGAAGCTTTCTTT	CASSLIGAALPEAFF
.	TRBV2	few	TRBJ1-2	TGTGCCAGCAGTGATCGGGGGAGTTACTATGGCTACACCTTC	CASSDRGSYYGYTF
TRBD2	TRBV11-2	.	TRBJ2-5	TGTGCCAGCAGCTTAGGTATAGCGGGAGAGACCCAGTACTTC	CASSLGIAGETQYF
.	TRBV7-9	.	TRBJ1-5	TGTGCCAGCAGCTTCGGGGGCAATCAGCCCCAGCATTTT	CASSFGGNQPQHF
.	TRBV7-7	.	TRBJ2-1	TGTGCCAGCAGCTTTTCGCGTGAAAGGTACAATGAGCAGTTCTTC	CASSFSRERYNEQFF